What follows are 24 T cell receptor beta chains derived from one specimen sequenced in a study of shared clonotypes between healthy human individuals. Sequencing used immunoSEQ multiplex PCR; TCRdb keeps in-frame clones, though not all of them. Of approximately 710,000 clones detected, less than 95% appear once; the ten largest clones hold approximately 35%. Sequencing was performed on memory CD8+ T cells from PBMCs. Subset noted: CD45RO+ cells pooled with CCR7-negative TemRA cells. These receptor sequences come from a man aged 18 to 35 in good health. Some clones in this sample may be carry-over from other donors' samples.

V gene TRBV13 combines with J gene TRBJ2-3; 9 bases are shared with TRBD2. Trimming cost V 4 bases and J 2 bases; bases outside gene matches: 13. Germline assignment: CDR1 PRHDT and CDR2 FYEKMQ (reference sequence). The CDR3 has 18 amino acids. The CDR3 DNA sequence: TGTGCCAGCAGCTCCCGTTTGTCGGCTAGCGGGGTCACAGATACGCAGTATTTT. This translates into CASSSRLSASGVTDTQYF.

This rearrangement joins TRBV11-2 to TRBJ1-2; a possible D gene is TRBD1 (5 bases). This CDR3 has 12 amino acids. The germline CDR1 and CDR2 sequences are SGHAT and FQNNGV. Between the trimmed V and J ends, which lost 1 base and 5 bases, there was a span of 5 bases. CDR3: CASSLGGYGYTF. CDR3 coding DNA: TGTGCCAGCAGCTTAGGGGGGTATGGCTACACCTTC.

The chain couples TRBV28 to TRBJ1-1; 8 nucleotides match TRBD1. The CDR3 extends over 15 amino acids. The V and J ends lost 6 bases and 4 bases, in that order; junction bases with no gene match: 10. From germline, CDR1 is MDHEN and CDR2 SYDVKM. The DNA for the CDR3 is TGTGCCAGCAGGCGACAGGGGCCTGTGGGCACTGAAGCTTTCTTT. Amino acid sequence: CASRRQGPVGTEAFF.

This clone was detected once. The chain recombines TRBV27 with TRBJ2-3; 9 nucleotides align to TRBD2. The CDR3 length is 16 residues. Germline CDR1 is MNHEY and CDR2 is SMNVEV (reference sequence). V was clipped by 0 bases and J by 0 bases; unmatched bases: 1. The CDR3 DNA reads as TGTGCCAGCAGTTTATCCAGCGGGGGGAGCACAGATACGCAGTATTTT. The encoded protein is CASSLSSGGSTDTQYF.

The rearrangement joins TRBV9 to TRBJ2-7, with D maybe TRBD1 (5 bases). This CDR3 has 15 amino acids. Looked up from germline, CDR1 is SGDLS and CDR2 is YYNGEE. The ends were cut back, 0 bases at V and 5 bases at J, with 15 bases in the middle. The CDR3, as DNA: TGTGCCAGCAGCGTAGAAGGCAGGGCTCCTAACGAGCAGTACTTC. Residues: CASSVEGRAPNEQYF.

V is TRBV27 and J is TRBJ1-2; the D gene is possibly TRBD1 (6 bases). The CDR3 has 17 amino acids. The ends were cut back, 3 bases at V and 2 bases at J, with 19 bases in the middle. Germline V CDR1 and CDR2: MNHEY, SMNVEV (reference sequence). CDR3 amino acids: CASSFSGGHSTNYGYTF. The CDR3 bases are TGTGCCAGCAGTTTTTCGGGGGGCCACTCCACCAACTATGGCTACACCTTC.

The V gene is TRBV7-9, the J gene TRBJ2-7; D tentatively reads TRBD1 or TRBD2 (6 bases each). The V and J ends lost 7 bases and 8 bases respectively, with 21 bases between them. In germline, CDR1 is SEHNR, CDR2 FQNEAQ (reference sequence). This CDR3 contains 14 residues. As DNA, the CDR3 is TGTGCCAGCATCCCGATAGGGGGGAAGGGAAAGCAGTACTTC. Protein product: CASIPIGGKGKQYF. Variable domain in full (rest from reference TRBV7-9 and TRBJ2-7): DTGVSQNPRHKITKRGQNVTFRCDPISEHNRLYWYRQTLGQGPEFLTYFQNEAQLEKSRLLSDRFSAERPKGSFSTLEIQRTEQGDSAMYLCASIPIGGKGKQYFGPGTRLTVT.

J is TRBJ2-7 and V is TRBV5-4; tentatively, D is TRBD2 (7 bases). The CDR3 runs 17 residues. The germline V gene has CDR1 SGHNT and CDR2 YYREEE (reference sequence). Trimming shortened V by 0 bases and J by 2 bases, and 18 bases separated the two germline ends. The CDR3 here is CASSLGAGDRGAYEQYF. The CDR3 bases are TGTGCCAGCAGCTTGGGCGCAGGGGACCGGGGGGCCTACGAGCAGTACTTC.

The chain links TRBV28 to TRBJ2-3; unclear D gene. V lost 5 bases and J 1 base, leaving 10 bases between the germline ends. The CDR3 contains 14 residues. The germline CDR1 and CDR2 sequences are MDHEN and SYDVKM. This chain's CDR3 is CASSPQDGTDTQYF. The CDR3 DNA sequence: TGTGCCAGCAGTCCTCAGGACGGCACAGATACGCAGTATTTT.

In this sample, this clone turned up once. The chain recombines TRBV5-1 with TRBJ2-7, with D uncertain. CDR3 length: 11 residues. Germline CDR1 reads SGHRS; CDR2 reads YFSETQ. The V end lost 0 bases, the J end lost 7 bases, and 5 bases lay between the germline ends. CDR3 nucleotide sequence: TGCGCCAGCAGCTTGGATGGGGAGCAGTACTTC. Protein product: CASSLDGEQYF.

This clone was detected only once. The chain employs TRBV30 and TRBJ1-6, with D maybe TRBD1 (5 bases). CDR1 and CDR2 from the germline V gene are GTSNPN and SVGIG (reference sequence). V lost 5 bases and J 2 bases, leaving 16 bases between the germline ends. This CDR3 has 16 amino acids. DNA for the CDR3: TGTGCCTGGGAGCAAAAGGGGATCCCCTATAATTCACCCCTCCACTTT. As protein: CAWEQKGIPYNSPLHF.

This clone was seen a handful of times. The chain combines TRBV11-3 with TRBJ1-1; D is undetermined. The germline gives CDR1 SGHNT, CDR2 YENEEA. This CDR3 has 13 residues. V was cut by 1 base and J by 1 base, with 4 bases left in between. This chain's CDR3 is CASSLGGNTEAFF. For the CDR3, the DNA is TGTGCCAGCAGCTTAGGAGGGAACACTGAAGCTTTCTTT.

This clone was picked up one time. CDR3 nucleotide sequence: TGTGCCAGCAGCTCGGTAGCGGGAGGGCCATATGAGCAGTTCTTC. It specifies CASSSVAGGPYEQFF. The genes are TRBV7-3 and TRBJ2-1; 11 bases map to TRBD2. This CDR3 has 15 residues. The V segment lost 4 bases and the J segment 8 bases; nucleotides outside the gene matches: 7. CDR1 SGHTA and CDR2 FQGTGA come from the germline V gene.

This chain joins TRBV7-9 and TRBJ1-1; D might be TRBD1 (5 bases). Germline CDR1 reads SEHNR; CDR2 reads FQNEAQ (reference sequence). This CDR3 has 15 amino acids. V was cut by 1 base and J by 4 bases, with 13 bases left in between. The CDR3, as DNA: TGTGCCAGCAGCTTAGTTTTGGGTACAGGCACTGAAGCTTTCTTT. It is translated as CASSLVLGTGTEAFF.

This chain links TRBV27 with TRBJ2-7, with D perhaps TRBD1 or TRBD2 (5 bases each). In germline, CDR1 is MNHEY, CDR2 SMNVEV (reference sequence). This CDR3 spans 13 amino acids. Trimming removed 1 base at V and 6 bases at J, with 10 bases between. The CDR3 coding sequence is TGTGCCAGCAGTTTATTTCTTGGGGGCGAGCAGTACTTC. Amino acid sequence: CASSLFLGGEQYF.

This chain links TRBV19 with TRBJ1-1; D uncertain. This CDR3 comprises 13 residues. V was clipped by 3 bases and J by 1 base, with 6 bases between them. Germline V gene data show CDR1 as LNHDA and CDR2 as SQIVND (reference sequence). The CDR3: CASSIWENTEAFF. For the CDR3, the DNA is TGTGCCAGTAGTATTTGGGAGAACACTGAAGCTTTCTTT.

V and J are TRBV7-9 and TRBJ1-3; D is unresolved. Between the trimmed V and J ends, which lost 3 bases and 0 bases, there was a span of 6 bases. The CDR3 is 14 residues long. Germline lookup yields CDR1 SEHNR and CDR2 FQNEAQ (reference sequence). The CDR3 bases are TGTGCCAGCAGCTTGTCCTTCTCTGGAAACACCATATATTTT. This sequence encodes CASSLSFSGNTIYF.

CDR3 sequence reads: CASSPGGSYYEQYF. CDR3 DNA: TGCGCCAGCAGCCCGGGAGGCAGTTACTACGAGCAGTACTTC. The gene calls are TRBV5-1 and TRBJ2-7; the match to TRBD2 covers 7 bases. J was trimmed by 3 bases and V by 4 bases; bases with no gene match: 7. This CDR3 has 14 residues. From germline, CDR1 is SGHRS and CDR2 YFSETQ.

The genes are TRBV9 and TRBJ2-7, with a tentative D call TRBD1 (6 bases). The CDR3 length is 15 residues. Trimming pared 4 bases from V and 1 base from J, leaving 15 bases between. Germline CDR1 reads SGDLS; CDR2 reads YYNGEE. The DNA of the CDR3 is TGTGCCAGCAGCCAGGACAGCAACCTTTCCTACGAGCAGTACTTC. Amino acids: CASSQDSNLSYEQYF.

This sequence joins TRBV7-8 and TRBJ2-7, with 10 bases identical to TRBD2. Germline values: CDR1 SGHVS, CDR2 FQNEAQ. The CDR3 totals 14 residues. J was trimmed by 5 bases and V by 5 bases; bases with no gene match: 6. CDR3 sequence reads: CASSPGTSAHEQYF. The CDR3, as DNA: TGTGCCAGCAGCCCGGGGACTAGCGCCCACGAGCAGTACTTC.

This clone was detected only once. The rearrangement links TRBV5-1 to TRBJ2-4; possibly TRBD1 or TRBD2 for D (5 bases each). This CDR3 region has 15 residues. Germline CDR1 and CDR2: SGHRS and YFSETQ. The V gene lost 0 bases and the J gene lost 6 bases, with 13 bases spanning the gap. The chain's CDR3 is CASSLAQGGGNIQYF. The CDR3 DNA is TGCGCCAGCAGCTTGGCGCAGGGTGGGGGAAACATTCAGTACTTC.

The rearrangement links TRBV5-1 to TRBJ2-2; 10 bases align to TRBD2. CDR1 is SGHRS and CDR2 is YFSETQ in the germline V gene. The J segment lost 3 bases and the V segment lost 0 bases, leaving 2 bases of the junction unmatched. CDR3 size: 16 residues. Here the CDR3 reads CASSLVGLADTGELFF. CDR3 coding DNA: TGCGCCAGCAGCTTGGTTGGACTAGCGGACACCGGGGAGCTGTTTTTT. Variable domain in full (rest from reference TRBV5-1 and TRBJ2-2): KAGVTQTPRYLIKTRGQQVTLSCSPISGHRSVSWYQQTPGQGLQFLFEYFSETQRNKGNFPGRFSGRQFSNSRSEMNVSTLELGDSALYLCASSLVGLADTGELFFGEGSRLTVL.

The chain carries TRBV9 and TRBJ2-1; 8 bases map to TRBD2. With V trimmed by 6 bases and J by 2 bases, 4 bases remained unmatched. CDR1 and CDR2 (germline): SGDLS, YYNGEE. CDR3 size: 14 residues. In DNA form, the CDR3 reads TGTGCCAGCACCCGGGAGGGGACCTACAATGAGCAGTTCTTC. Translation: CASTREGTYNEQFF.

The rearrangement links TRBV2 to TRBJ2-6; weak D call: TRBD1 (6 bases). The CDR3 sequence is 17 residues long. The germline CDR1 and CDR2 sequences are SNHLY and FYNNEI. Trimming removed 3 bases at V and 2 bases at J, with 14 bases between. The CDR3 coding sequence is TGTGCCAGCAGTGATCCCAGGGGTGAGGCTGGGGCCAACGTCCTGACTTTC. As protein: CASSDPRGEAGANVLTF.